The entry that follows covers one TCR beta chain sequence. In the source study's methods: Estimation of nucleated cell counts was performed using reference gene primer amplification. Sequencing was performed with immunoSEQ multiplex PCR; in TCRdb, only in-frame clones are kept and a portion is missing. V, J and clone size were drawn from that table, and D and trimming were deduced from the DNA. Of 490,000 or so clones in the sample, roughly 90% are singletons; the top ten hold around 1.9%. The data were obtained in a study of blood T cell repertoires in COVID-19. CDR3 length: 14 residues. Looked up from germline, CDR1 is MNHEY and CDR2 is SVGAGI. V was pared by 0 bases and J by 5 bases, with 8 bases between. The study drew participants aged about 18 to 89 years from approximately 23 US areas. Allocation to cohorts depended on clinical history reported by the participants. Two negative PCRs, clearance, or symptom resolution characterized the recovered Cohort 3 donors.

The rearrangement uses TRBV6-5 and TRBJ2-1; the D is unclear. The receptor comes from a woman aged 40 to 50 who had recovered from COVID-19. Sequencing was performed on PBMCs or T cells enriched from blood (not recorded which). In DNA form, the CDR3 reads TGTGCCAGCAGTTACTCACCCCGGGACAATGAGCAGTTCTTC. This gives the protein CASSYSPRDNEQFF.